Below are 5 T cell receptor beta chains sequenced from a single sample in a study of human T cells and chemical hapten exposure. TCRdb ran MiXCR on the RACE reads and lists one entry per CDR3 protein. The repertoire holds around 110,000 distinct CDR3 sequences, with about an eighth as singletons. Time point described: patch test 1, 2 weeks after DPC sensitization. This sample's treatment: therapeutic diphenylcyclopropenone sensitization with weekly scalp DPC. The source material was whole blood, sampled in connection with sensitization to the hapten diphenylcyclopropenone (DPC). These TCRs come from a woman in her fifties or sixties with alopecia areata. Some clones in this sample may be carry-over from other donors' samples.

This clonotype was counted a few times. The J gene is TRBJ2-7, the V gene TRBV6-2 or TRBV6-3, with D hard to call. From germline, CDR1 is MNHEY and CDR2 SVGEGT. The CDR3 sequence is 13 residues long. V dropped 7 bases and J dropped 0 bases, with 10 bases sitting between them. CDR3 coding DNA: TGTGCCAGCACCCGGTCCTTCTCCTACGAGCAGTACTTC. Translated: CASTRSFSYEQYF.

A few counts support this clonotype. The chain combines TRBV28 with TRBJ2-5; possible D gene TRBD1, 6 bases. The germline V and J ends were trimmed by 6 bases and 5 bases, with 13 bases remaining between them. The germline CDR1 and CDR2 sequences are MDHEN and SYDVKM. CDR3 length: 13 amino acids. The CDR3 region has the DNA TGTGCCAGCAGCCCAACAGGGTTGGAGACCCAGTACTTC. It is translated as CASSPTGLETQYF.

The V call is TRBV28, the J call TRBJ1-1, with a tentative D call TRBD1 (6 bases). Germline loops: CDR1 MDHEN, CDR2 SYDVKM. Deletions cut 7 bases from V and 0 bases from J, with 9 bases between. This CDR3 has 13 residues. For the CDR3, the DNA is TGTGCCAGCATCGACAGGCTGAACACTGAAGCTTTCTTT. It is translated as CASIDRLNTEAFF.

The chain recombines TRBV18 with TRBJ1-6; TRBD1 matches 8 bases. In germline, CDR1 is KGHSH, CDR2 LQKENI. This CDR3 spans 15 amino acids. V dropped 4 bases and J dropped 7; count of bases not matched to a gene: 6. CDR3 DNA: TGTGCCAGCTCACGCGGGACAGGAGCCAATTCACCCCTCCACTTT. Translating gives CASSRGTGANSPLHF.

The sample holds a few counts of this clonotype. The chain couples TRBV7-9 to TRBJ2-3; D uncertain. The CDR3 extends over 15 amino acids. Germline assignment: CDR1 SEHNR and CDR2 FQNEAQ (reference sequence). The ends were cut back, 6 bases at V and 0 bases at J, with 13 bases in the middle. The CDR3 DNA follows: TGTGCCAGCAGTCCAATTGGGTCTAGCACAGATACGCAGTATTTT. Translating gives CASSPIGSSTDTQYF.